One TCR beta chain is described in this entry. This specimen comes from a study of T cells in Graves' hyperthyroidism and ophthalmopathy. Overall study context: Peripheral blood draws took place at initial diagnosis, ahead of any treatment.

The source material, RNA transcripts, was used to amplify TCR beta CDR3 regions. In the first-round RT-PCR of the TCR CDR3, the HTBI primer set was used. Via MiXCR, TCRdb re-called the multiplex PCR reads, giving one row per CDR3 protein. The sample carries approximately 690,000 distinct CDR3 sequences, about 20% recorded once. The CDR3 spans 14 residues. The V and J ends lost 6 bases and 0 bases respectively, with 11 bases between them. From germline, CDR1 is MNHEY and CDR2 SVGEGT. The sequence was collected from a man aged 25-45 years with Graves' ophthalmopathy. The V and J genes are TRBV6-2 or TRBV6-3 and TRBJ1-1; tentatively, D is TRBD1 (5 bases). Sample: blood. The chain's CDR3 is CASSWGQVNTEAFF. In DNA, the CDR3 is TGTGCCAGCAGCTGGGGCCAAGTGAACACTGAAGCTTTCTTT.